This T cell receptor (beta chain) emerged from a study of blood T cell repertoires in COVID-19. For the study at large: Sites in the United States, Italy and Spain provided acute and convalescent COVID-19 samples.

Per the original data handling: Nucleated cell counts were estimated from reference gene primer amplification. Clones were read by immunoSEQ multiplex PCR, and TCRdb kept only the in-frame ones, dropping some. Clone size and V and J calls were adopted from that table, with D and trimming inferred from the DNA. The sample yields roughly 150,000 clones, roughly 80% seen once. This CDR3 has 11 amino acids. Germline-derived CDR1 and CDR2 are SNHLY and FYNNEI. V was cut by 7 bases and J by 5 bases, with 8 bases left in between. The chain links TRBV2 to TRBJ2-5, with D perhaps TRBD1 (6 bases). The TCR originated in a woman aged 80 or over with acute or convalescent COVID-19. The specimen was peripheral blood. The chain's CDR3 is CASTTGETQYF. For the CDR3, the DNA is TGTGCCAGCACCACAGGGGAGACCCAGTACTTC.